Following are 23 T cell receptor beta chains from one sample sequenced in a study of cytomegalovirus exposure and HLA in healthy donors. The PCR was carried out with 60 Vbeta primers and 13 Jbeta primers. Assay: immunoSEQ multiplex PCR; the TCRdb copy retains only in-frame clones and omits some. The repertoire holds fewer than 250,000 clones, with around 79% as singletons. The sequencing sample was made of PBMCs. All receptors derive from a woman between 45 and 60 years old in good health and CMV-seronegative.

V usage is TRBV29-1 and J usage is TRBJ2-7; maybe TRBD1 (6 bases). Germline V gene sequence: CDR1 SQVTM, CDR2 ANQGSEA. The V and J ends lost 6 bases and 3 bases respectively, with 9 bases between them. The CDR3 totals 11 residues. The CDR3 DNA sequence: TGCAGCGTGGAGACAGGCTACGAGCAGTACTTC. Amino acid sequence: CSVETGYEQYF.

V gene TRBV18 combines with J gene TRBJ2-7, with TRBD2 as a possible D gene (5 bases). Between the trimmed V and J ends, which lost 6 bases and 6 bases, there was a span of 12 bases. The CDR3 loop spans 12 amino acids. Germline V gene lookup returns CDR1 KGHSH and CDR2 LQKENI. The CDR3 sequence is CASSLSGGEQYF. The CDR3 DNA sequence: TGTGCCAGCTCCCTCAGCGGAGGCGAGCAGTACTTC.

The chain uses TRBV7-8 and TRBJ2-3, with TRBD2 matching over 11 bases. After removal of 5 bases from V and 5 bases from J, the junction contained 15 bases not matched to a gene. This CDR3 region has 18 residues. The germline V gene has CDR1 SGHVS and CDR2 FQNEAQ. In nucleotides, the CDR3 is TGTGCCAGCAGCCCCCTAGCGGGAGGTCTGGGCTCCCAAGATACGCAGTATTTT. This gives the protein CASSPLAGGLGSQDTQYF.

Here the CDR3 reads CASSRDGNSNQPQHF. CDR3 coding DNA: TGCGCCAGCAGCCGAGACGGGAATAGCAATCAGCCCCAGCATTTT. The chain couples TRBV5-1 to TRBJ1-5; D gene uncertain. Germline loops: CDR1 SGHRS, CDR2 YFSETQ. The germline V and J ends were trimmed by 4 bases and 0 bases, with 11 bases remaining between them. The CDR3 is 15 residues long.

This rearrangement joins TRBV9 to TRBJ2-3; D is undetermined. Germline values: CDR1 SGDLS, CDR2 YYNGEE. The CDR3 has 12 residues. V lost 4 bases to trimming and J lost 2 bases, with 5 bases between them. The CDR3: CASSPYTDTQYF. DNA for the CDR3: TGTGCCAGCAGCCCGTACACAGATACGCAGTATTTT.

This chain links TRBV10-3 with TRBJ1-1, with TRBD1 matching over 8 bases. Trimming removed 6 bases from V and 1 base from J; junction bases left unmatched: 7. CDR1 and CDR2 (germline): ENHRY, SYGVKD. This CDR3 spans 15 amino acids. The CDR3 sequence: CAISQRTGKNTEAFF. CDR3 DNA sequence: TGTGCCATCAGCCAAAGGACAGGGAAGAACACTGAAGCTTTCTTT.

This sequence joins TRBV7-2 and TRBJ2-7, with D possibly being TRBD1 (6 bases). In germline, CDR1 is SGHTA, CDR2 FQGNSA. The CDR3 runs 14 residues. V gave up 5 bases and J gave up 9 bases, with 20 bases separating them. The chain's CDR3 is CASSPSQGPRGQYF. DNA of the CDR3: TGTGCCAGCAGCCCCTCCCAGGGGCCACGGGGGCAGTACTTC. The complete variable domain, with remaining parts taken from reference TRBV7-2 and TRBJ2-7, reads GAGVSQSPSNKVTEKGKDVELRCDPISGHTALYWYRQSLGQGLEFLIYFQGNSAPDKSGLPSDRFSAERTGGSVSTLTIQRTQQEDSAVYLCASSPSQGPRGQYFGPGTRLTVT.

The genes are TRBV5-1 and TRBJ2-2; D possibly corresponds to TRBD1 (6 bases). Trimming took 6 bases from V and 8 from J, leaving 17 bases between them. The CDR3 length is 14 residues. In germline, CDR1 is SGHRS, CDR2 YFSETQ. CDR3 DNA: TGCGCCAGCACCGGGACACATACCGGTGGGGAGCTGTTTTTT. Translating it yields CASTGTHTGGELFF.

The rearrangement links TRBV19 to TRBJ2-1; possible D gene TRBD1, 6 bases. Trimming removed 5 bases from V and 1 base from J, with 15 bases in between. The V gene's germline CDR1 is LNHDA and CDR2 SQIVND (reference sequence). This CDR3 spans 16 amino acids. CDR3 coding DNA: TGTGCCAGTAGTCCAGGGGTGGGGGCATCCTACAATGAGCAGTTCTTC. As protein: CASSPGVGASYNEQFF.

The gene calls are TRBV20-1 and TRBJ2-7; 8 bases fit TRBD2. The CDR3 has 11 amino acids. Germline CDR1 DFQATT, CDR2 SNEGSKA (reference sequence). V gave up 3 bases and J gave up 6 bases; unmatched junction bases: 1. The CDR3 bases are TGCAGTGCTAGGGGACTAGGCGAGCAGTACTTC. Its translation is CSARGLGEQYF.

The rearrangement joins TRBV7-9 to TRBJ2-1, with 7 bases lining up with TRBD1. Germline lookup yields CDR1 SEHNR and CDR2 FQNEAQ (reference sequence). This CDR3 region has 13 residues. J gave up 6 bases and V 5 bases, and 4 bases lay outside the gene matches. CDR3 coding DNA: TGTGCCAGCAGCCGACAGGGTCCCAATGAGCAGTTCTTC. It encodes CASSRQGPNEQFF.

The table lists this clone with a few counts. V is TRBV25-1 and J is TRBJ2-7; D is possibly TRBD2 (5 bases). This CDR3 region has 15 residues. CDR1 is MGHDK and CDR2 is SYGVNS in the germline V gene. The germline V and J ends were trimmed by 0 bases and 2 bases, with 11 bases remaining between them. The CDR3 DNA reads as TGTGCCAGCAGTGAATATGCGGGCACAACCTACGAGCAGTACTTC. Translation gives CASSEYAGTTYEQYF.

The table lists this clone with a count of one. The J gene is TRBJ2-3, the V gene TRBV2; tentative D call: TRBD1 (5 bases). Trimming removed 6 bases from V and 5 bases from J, with 12 bases in between. This CDR3 spans 13 amino acids. CDR1 is SNHLY and CDR2 is FYNNEI in the germline V gene. The DNA of the CDR3 is TGTGCCAGCAGGGGATGGGGCGGAGATACGCAGTATTTT. This codes for CASRGWGGDTQYF.

The rearrangement links TRBV20-1 to TRBJ1-4; D is unclear. Germline values: CDR1 DFQATT, CDR2 SNEGSKA (reference sequence). This CDR3 is 11 amino acids long. The germline V and J ends were trimmed by 1 base and 8 bases, with 5 bases remaining between them. In DNA form, the CDR3 reads TGCAGTGCTAGAGCCGGGGAAAAACTGTTTTTT. Its protein is CSARAGEKLFF.

This chain joins TRBV12-5 and TRBJ2-1, with D maybe TRBD1 (6 bases). The ends were cut back, 5 bases at V and 6 bases at J, with 17 bases in the middle. From germline, CDR1 is LGHNT and CDR2 FRNRAP. The length of the CDR3 is 15 residues. CDR3: CASGTTLTGLNEQFF. In DNA, the CDR3 is TGTGCTAGTGGTACAACTCTCACAGGGCTCAATGAGCAGTTCTTC.

CDR3 sequence: CASSPGTRLTDTQYF. In DNA, the CDR3 is TGCGCCAGCAGCCCCGGGACTAGGCTCACAGATACGCAGTATTTT. This rearrangement joins TRBV5-1 to TRBJ2-3; 8 bases align to TRBD2. CDR3 length: 15 amino acids. The V gene's germline CDR1 is SGHRS and CDR2 YFSETQ. The trim removed 4 bases at V and 2 bases at J, leaving 6 bases unmatched.

V gene TRBV7-6 combines with J gene TRBJ2-1, with 7 bases lining up with TRBD2. J gave up 3 bases and V 5 bases, and 7 bases lay outside the gene matches. Germline CDR1 and CDR2: SGHVS and FNYEAQ. The CDR3 loop spans 15 amino acids. CDR3 DNA sequence: TGTGCCAGCAGCCCCCTAGCGGAGATCTACAATGAGCAGTTCTTC. Translating it yields CASSPLAEIYNEQFF.

CDR3 in DNA: TGTGCCAGTATAACGGCGGGTAGCAATCAGCCCCAGCATTTT. Its translation: CASITAGSNQPQHF. The chain has TRBV19 and TRBJ1-5; D ambiguous. The CDR3 contains 14 residues. Trimming took off 7 bases at V and 0 bases at J, with 10 bases between the two ends. Germline loops: CDR1 LNHDA, CDR2 SQIVND (reference sequence). The complete variable domain, with remaining parts taken from reference TRBV19 and TRBJ1-5, reads DGGITQSPKYLFRKEGQNVTLSCEQNLNHDAMYWYRQDPGQGLRLIYYSQIVNDFQKGDIAEGYSVSREKKESFPLTVTSAQKNPTAFYLCASITAGSNQPQHFGDGTRLSIL.

This clone was found once. V usage is TRBV5-6 and J usage is TRBJ2-7; D possibly corresponds to TRBD1 (6 bases). Germline assignment: CDR1 SGHDT and CDR2 YYEEEE. Trimming shortened V by 2 bases and J by 6 bases, and 12 bases separated the two germline ends. CDR3 size: 13 residues. CDR3 sequence: CASSLQGRGEQYF. CDR3 bases: TGTGCCAGCAGCTTACAGGGTAGGGGCGAGCAGTACTTC.

CDR3 coding DNA: TGTGCCAGCAGCTTCCAGGACACTGAAGCTTTCTTT. As protein: CASSFQDTEAFF. The chain has TRBV7-9 and TRBJ1-1; no firm D call. The V end lost 3 bases, the J end lost 3 bases, and 5 bases lay between the germline ends. The CDR3 loop spans 12 amino acids. Germline V gives CDR1 SEHNR, CDR2 FQNEAQ (reference sequence).

The chain recombines TRBV6-5 with TRBJ1-4, with D maybe TRBD1 (5 bases). The CDR3 is made up of 14 amino acids. Trimming shortened V by 7 bases and J by 6 bases, and 15 bases separated the two germline ends. Germline lookup yields CDR1 MNHEY and CDR2 SVGAGI. CDR3 sequence (DNA): TGTGCCAGCACCCCAGTGCGGGGGTATGAAAAACTGTTTTTT. This translates into CASTPVRGYEKLFF.

This chain joins TRBV9 and TRBJ2-2; TRBD2 matches at 7 bases. CDR3 length: 15 amino acids. With 4 bases clipped from V and 7 bases from J, the junction kept 10 bases outside the gene matches. The germline gives CDR1 SGDLS, CDR2 YYNGEE. CDR3 sequence (DNA): TGTGCCAGCAGCCATCGGGCGGGAGAGATCGGGGAGCTGTTTTTT. Translating it yields CASSHRAGEIGELFF.

The J gene is TRBJ2-7, the V gene TRBV9, with 10 bases aligning to TRBD1. With V trimmed by 4 bases and J by 5 bases, 12 bases remained unmatched. CDR3 size: 16 residues. Germline assignment: CDR1 SGDLS and CDR2 YYNGEE. This CDR3 reads CASSFGNGDRGNEQYF. CDR3 sequence (DNA): TGTGCCAGCAGCTTTGGTAATGGGGACAGGGGCAACGAGCAGTACTTC.